This T cell receptor (beta chain) was recovered during a study of regulatory T cells in long-lasting Graves disease. General study findings and limits: Persistent patients had more shared public clonotypes (approximately 2,700) than new patients (about 970). Persistent disease preferred TRBV28, TRBJ1-2 and TRBJ2-5; new disease, TRBV20-1 and TRBJ2-1.

Time point in this sample: newly diagnosed GD, antithyroid drugs for less than 3 months. RNA isolated from PBMCs was used to make the TCR library. The CDR3 has 10 amino acids. In germline, CDR1 is DFQATT, CDR2 SNEGSKA (reference sequence). V shed 7 bases and J shed 4 bases, with 8 bases lying between them. TCR beta libraries were built with iRepertoire HTBI primers and Arm-PCR of CDR3 regions. TCRdb itself ran the multiplex PCR reads through MiXCR, one entry per CDR3 protein. The sample contains hundreds of thousands of distinct CDR3 sequences, roughly 15% of which appear only once. The sample holds many counts of this clonotype. Its antigen is not identified. These same records also appear under a second study, on T cells in Graves' hyperthyroidism and ophthalmopathy. This second study says: The study defined stable Graves' hyperthyroidism as no ophthalmopathy progression within 18 months. Expanded thyroid clonotypes (above 0.001) were mostly also found in blood.

The source material was peripheral blood mononuclear cells (PBMCs), sampled at new diagnosis, from a patient treated with antithyroid drugs. V usage is TRBV20-1 and J usage is TRBJ2-7; D uncertain. The TCR sequence derives from a woman under 40 with Graves disease. The CDR3 coding sequence is TGCAGTGTCGAGACGTACGAGCAGTACTTC. Its protein is CSVETYEQYF.